Each of the 13 T cell receptor beta chains below was sequenced from the same sample in a study of blood T cell repertoires in COVID-19. Produced via immunoSEQ multiplex PCR; TCRdb's table is partial and in-frame only. The table shows 70,000 or so clones, with about nine tenths occurring only once. Material for sequencing was peripheral blood. The receptor set was obtained from a man aged 70 or older with active or convalescent COVID-19.

The V call is TRBV4-3, the J call TRBJ2-3, with D perhaps matching TRBD1 (5 bases). The CDR3 contains 13 residues. The germline V and J ends were trimmed by 0 bases and 6 bases, with 7 bases remaining between them. In germline, CDR1 is LGHNA, CDR2 YSLEER. CDR3 coding DNA: TGCGCCAGCAGCCAAGATAAGGGGGATACGCAGTATTTT. It encodes CASSQDKGDTQYF.

The gene calls are TRBV28 and TRBJ2-7, with a possible D match to TRBD1 (5 bases). The CDR3 length is 15 residues. V lost 4 bases, J lost 2 bases, and 15 bases lay in between. Germline V lookup: CDR1 MDHEN, CDR2 SYDVKM. In nucleotides, the CDR3 is TGTGCCAGCAGTTCCCAGGGATGGCTCACCTACGAGCAGTACTTC. Translated: CASSSQGWLTYEQYF.

The chain links TRBV28 to TRBJ2-6; 11 bases align to TRBD1. Germline V CDR1 and CDR2: MDHEN, SYDVKM. Unmatched junction bases numbered 1, after V lost 5 bases and J lost 4 bases. CDR3 length: 15 amino acids. This CDR3 is CASSGQGAGANVLTF. In DNA form, the CDR3 reads TGTGCCAGCAGTGGACAGGGGGCGGGGGCCAACGTCCTGACTTTC.

CDR3 DNA sequence: TGTGCCAGCAGTTATCAATTAGATGGACAATACAATCAGCCCCAGCATTTT. Its protein is CASSYQLDGQYNQPQHF. The chain uses TRBV6-2 or TRBV6-3 and TRBJ1-5; TRBD1 is a possible D gene (5 bases). The CDR3 spans 17 residues. Per the germline V gene, CDR1 is MNHEY and CDR2 is SVGEGT. V shed 3 bases and J shed 3 bases, with 18 bases lying between them.

This clone came up a few times. The genes are TRBV28 and TRBJ1-5; D might be TRBD1 (5 bases). Trimming cost V 8 bases and J 0 bases, with 17 bases left between them. The CDR3 loop spans 16 amino acids. The germline gives CDR1 MDHEN, CDR2 SYDVKM. The CDR3 region is CASRLAAGYSNQPQHF. CDR3 DNA sequence: TGTGCCAGCCGCCTCGCCGCAGGGTATAGCAATCAGCCCCAGCATTTT.

The V and J genes are TRBV7-9 and TRBJ2-2; 9 bases map to TRBD1. The germline V gene has CDR1 SEHNR and CDR2 FQNEAQ (reference sequence). V lost 1 base, J lost 5 bases, and 8 bases stayed unmatched. This CDR3 is 17 amino acids long. The CDR3 bases are TGTGCCAGCAGCTTAGTTGCGAACAGGGGGCTTACCGGGGAGCTGTTTTTT. It translates to CASSLVANRGLTGELFF.

This chain connects TRBV12-3 or TRBV12-4 to TRBJ1-4; D not resolved. This CDR3 is 13 amino acids long. V lost 6 bases to trimming and J lost 8 bases, with 13 bases between them. The CDR3: CASSPPNSEKLFF. The CDR3 DNA reads as TGTGCCAGCAGCCCCCCCAACAGCGAAAAACTGTTTTTT.

The CDR3 bases are TGTGCTAGTGGGTACTCTGGGGCCAACGTCCTGACTTTC. This sequence encodes CASGYSGANVLTF. This sequence joins TRBV12-5 and TRBJ2-6; D remains unclear. Germline V gene lookup returns CDR1 LGHNT and CDR2 FRNRAP. The length of the CDR3 is 13 residues. V lost 6 bases, J lost 0 bases, and 3 bases lay in between.

This rearrangement joins TRBV19 to TRBJ1-5; possibly TRBD1 for D (5 bases). The CDR3 runs 17 residues. From germline, CDR1 is LNHDA and CDR2 SQIVND (reference sequence). Trimming left V 3 bases short and J 2 bases short, with 17 bases between. The CDR3 DNA follows: TGTGCCAGTAGTATCCCGTCTGGTCAGGGCGGCAATCAGCCCCAGCATTTT. It encodes CASSIPSGQGGNQPQHF.

This clone occurred a few times. V gene TRBV19 combines with J gene TRBJ2-1; no firm D call. The CDR3 covers 13 residues. Trimming removed 11 bases at V and 15 bases at J, with 26 bases between. Germline CDR1 and CDR2: LNHDA and SQIVND (reference sequence). The CDR3 loop is CAASGTESTKRFF. CDR3 nucleotides: TGTGCCGCCTCGGGTACGGAATCTACTAAGCGGTTCTTC. Based on the CDR3 plus reference TRBV19 and TRBJ2-1, the full variable domain is DGGITQSPKYLFRKEGQNVTLSCEQNLNHDAMYWYRQDPGQGLRLIYYSQIVNDFQKGDIAEGYSVSREKKESFPLTVTSAQKNPTAFYLCAASGTESTKRFFGPGTRLTVL.

V is TRBV5-1 and J is TRBJ2-3; 7 bases are a match to TRBD2. J lost 2 bases, V lost 4 bases, and 7 bases had no gene match. This CDR3 spans 15 amino acids. Germline values: CDR1 SGHRS, CDR2 YFSETQ. The CDR3 nucleotides are TGCGCCAGCAGCCCTCGGGGGGACTCCACAGATACGCAGTATTTT. Its protein is CASSPRGDSTDTQYF.

This chain joins TRBV5-3 and TRBJ1-2; 7 nucleotides line up with TRBD1. TRBV5-3 is an open reading frame, and its role is uncertain. The CDR3 runs 15 residues. The junction had 9 bases not matched to a gene; V was cut back by 1 base and J by 6 bases. The CDR3 DNA is TGTGCCAGAAGCTTGTGGCCGACAGGGAGTGATGGCTACACCTTC. Its protein product is CARSLWPTGSDGYTF.

The gene calls are TRBV19 and TRBJ1-1; D unresolved. The V and J ends lost 10 bases and 3 bases respectively, with 12 bases between them. The CDR3 contains 12 residues. Germline CDR1 reads LNHDA; CDR2 reads SQIVND (reference sequence). The CDR3 DNA reads TGTGCCACTAGAGACCAGGACACTGAAGCTTTCTTT. It specifies CATRDQDTEAFF.